A single sample is the source of the 2 T cell receptor beta chains below, sequenced in a study of vaccination and CD4 T cells after COVID-19. The treatment denotes: roughly ten-day PBMC culture with coronavirus spike peptide pools or control peptides (ViraFEST assay). Harvesting of the unexposed donor's CD4+ T cells predated the COVID-19 pandemic (2011-2018). Researchers used the Oncomine TCR Beta short-read assay to sequence DNA from cultured CD4+ T cells. TCRdb re-analysed the PCR reads in MiXCR, keeping a single row per CDR3 protein. Of several thousand distinct CDR3 sequences in the sample, about 35% were seen once. For these TCRs, the target antigens are not known. The sample was CD4+ T cells from blood, cultured in vitro. The receptors shown here come from a human donor in good health.

In its sample, this clonotype was seen a few times. V usage is TRBV6-1 and J usage is TRBJ1-2, with D perhaps TRBD1 (6 bases). CDR3 size: 14 residues. The V gene's germline CDR1 is MNHNS and CDR2 SASEGT. V shed 6 bases and J shed 1 base, with 12 bases lying between them. CDR3 sequence (DNA): TGTGCCAGCAGCAAGGGACACTATAACTATGGCTACACCTTC. As protein: CASSKGHYNYGYTF.

The chain employs TRBV6-1 and TRBJ1-3, with D possibly matching TRBD1 (5 bases). There are 14 residues in the CDR3. Germline loops: CDR1 MNHNS, CDR2 SASEGT. Trimming shortened V by 3 bases and J by 9 bases, and 15 bases separated the two germline ends. The CDR3 DNA reads TGTGCCAGCAGTGATGGGGACGGTGGCGGCACCATATATTTT. Translating gives CASSDGDGGGTIYF.